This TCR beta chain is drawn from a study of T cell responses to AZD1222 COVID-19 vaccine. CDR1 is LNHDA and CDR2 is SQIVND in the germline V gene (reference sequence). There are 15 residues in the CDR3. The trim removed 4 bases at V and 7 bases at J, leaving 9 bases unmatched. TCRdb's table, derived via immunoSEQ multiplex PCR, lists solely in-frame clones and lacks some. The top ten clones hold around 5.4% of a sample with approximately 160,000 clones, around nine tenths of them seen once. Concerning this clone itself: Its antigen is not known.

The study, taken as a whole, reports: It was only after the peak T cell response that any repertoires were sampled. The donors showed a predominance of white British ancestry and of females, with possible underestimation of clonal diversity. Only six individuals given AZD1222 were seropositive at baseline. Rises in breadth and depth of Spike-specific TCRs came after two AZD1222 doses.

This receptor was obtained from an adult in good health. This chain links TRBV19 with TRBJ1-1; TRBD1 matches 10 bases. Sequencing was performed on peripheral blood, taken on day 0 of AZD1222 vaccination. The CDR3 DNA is TGTGCCAGTAGTACCCGGGACAGGGGCTGGGGTGAAGCTTTCTTT. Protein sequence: CASSTRDRGWGEAFF.